The 18 T cell receptor beta chains listed next were all sequenced from one sample in a study of blood T cells in healthy people across ages (dated by TCRdb to about 2015). Libraries came from 5' RACE. Sequencer: Illumina HiSeq 2500. A second PCR of about 6 to 11 cycles was run with a J-beta primer mix and a sample-barcoded 5' primer. TCRdb handled the public reads itself, with Q25 trimming in fastp and clone calling in MiXCR, and kept productive beta chains. Each entry is one CDR3 protein sequence, shown with its most common DNA and genes. In all, the sample holds 540,000 or so distinct CDR3 sequences, and 25% to 30% of those were seen once. The leading ten clones occupy about 18% of the sample. The sequencing sample was made of blood. The receptors here all came from an older woman in good health.

V is TRBV25-1 and J is TRBJ1-2; TRBD1 matches at 8 bases. This CDR3 spans 13 amino acids. Looked up from germline, CDR1 is MGHDK and CDR2 is SYGVNS. The junction had 3 bases not matched to a gene; V was cut back by 6 bases and J by 3 bases. In nucleotides, the CDR3 is TGTGCCAGCAGAACAGGGGGTGACTATGGCTACACCTTC. Translation gives CASRTGGDYGYTF.

This clonotype was recorded once. The rearrangement uses TRBV4-3 and TRBJ2-4; no definite D call. V was cut by 0 bases and J by 4 bases, with 7 bases left in between. The CDR3 is made up of 14 amino acids. The germline V gene has CDR1 LGHNA and CDR2 YSLEER. CDR3 coding DNA: TGCGCCAGCAGCCAAGATGCTAGGAAAAACATTCAGTACTTC. This translates into CASSQDARKNIQYF.

The gene calls are TRBV5-6 and TRBJ1-2, with D unclear. This CDR3 spans 14 amino acids. V gave up 4 bases and J gave up 4 bases, with 14 bases separating them. Germline CDR1 and CDR2: SGHDT and YYEEEE. The CDR3, as DNA: TGTGCCAGCAGCCCGGTAGGAGGATCCTATGGCTACACCTTC. It specifies CASSPVGGSYGYTF.

Regarding this clonotype: Possible read error: a much larger clone is one base away. Written as DNA, the CDR3 is TGTGCCGTCAGTGAACGGGCGGGTTCCTACAATGAGCAGTTCTTC. Amino acid sequence: CAVSERAGSYNEQFF. The genes are TRBV10-3 and TRBJ2-1, with D possibly being TRBD2 (5 bases). Germline CDR1 reads ENHRY; CDR2 reads SYGVKD. The CDR3 is 15 amino acids.

The rearrangement joins TRBV7-2 to TRBJ2-5; the D is unclear. Near its end, the DNA agrees better with TRBJ2-7, so the J call may be wrong. Per the germline V gene, CDR1 is SGHTA and CDR2 is FQGNSA. This CDR3 region has 13 residues. DNA of the CDR3: TGTGCCAGCAGCTTAAAGGGATTAGACGAGCAGTACTTC. Translation gives CASSLKGLDEQYF.

V usage is TRBV7-3 and J usage is TRBJ2-5; D possibly matches TRBD1 or TRBD2 (6 bases each). Germline V lookup: CDR1 SGHTA, CDR2 FQGTGA. CDR3 length: 15 residues. V lost 2 bases, J lost 0 bases, and 10 bases lay in between. CDR3 DNA sequence: TGTGCCAGCAGCTTAGGGGGGCGCAACCAAGAGACCCAGTACTTC. It codes for CASSLGGRNQETQYF.

This clonotype was counted between two and nine times. The chain has TRBV24-1 and TRBJ2-7; tentatively, D is TRBD1 (6 bases). Judging by the DNA end, TRBJ2-1 fits better; the J call may be wrong. The CDR3 sequence is 13 residues long. The germline V gene has CDR1 KGHDR and CDR2 SFDVKD. In DNA, the CDR3 is TGTGCCACAACCGAGGGGGCCTACAATGAGCAGTTCTTC. It is translated as CATTEGAYNEQFF.

This clonotype was seen a few times. The chain is built from TRBV2 and TRBJ1-1; D is unclear. Germline lookup yields CDR1 SNHLY and CDR2 FYNNEI. V was cut by 7 bases and J by 1 base, with 4 bases left in between. The CDR3 spans 11 residues. The CDR3 protein is CASIGNTEAFF. CDR3 DNA sequence: TGTGCCAGCATTGGGAACACTGAAGCTTTCTTT.

This clonotype occurred a few times. The rearrangement uses TRBV20-1 and TRBJ2-1; 9 bases line up with TRBD2. CDR1 DFQATT and CDR2 SNEGSKA come from the germline V gene (reference sequence). The V and J ends lost 6 bases and 1 base, in that order; junction bases with no gene match: 13. This CDR3 is 17 amino acids long. The CDR3 region is CSARRIAGARSYNEQFF. The CDR3 nucleotides read TGCAGTGCCAGGAGGATAGCGGGGGCGAGATCCTACAATGAGCAGTTCTTC.

The rearrangement links TRBV19 to TRBJ1-1, with 9 bases aligning to TRBD1. After removal of 8 bases from V and 5 bases from J, the junction contained 3 bases not matched to a gene. Germline loops: CDR1 LNHDA, CDR2 SQIVND (reference sequence). The CDR3 contains 12 residues. CDR3 amino acids: CASWDRDTEAFF. The CDR3 bases are TGTGCCAGTTGGGACAGGGATACTGAAGCTTTCTTT.

A single count supports this clonotype. At one boundary the junction diverges from the germline segment, which might be a read error. The chain recombines TRBV29-1 with TRBJ1-4; TRBD1 agrees at 7 bases. The CDR3 length is 14 residues. Germline-derived CDR1 and CDR2 are SQVTM and ANQGSEA. CDR3 nucleotide sequence: TGCAGCGCCCAAGGGGAACAGGGGAGGGAAAAACTGTTTTTC. Protein product: CSAQGEQGREKLFF. Using reference TRBV29-1 and TRBJ1-4 for the parts outside the CDR3, the full variable domain is SAVISQKPSRDICQRGTSLTIQCQVDSQVTMMFWYRQQPGQSLTLIATANQGSEATYESGFVIDKFPISRPNLTFSTLTVSNMSPEDSSIYLCSAQGEQGREKLFFGSGTQLSVL.

The chain joins TRBV5-1 to TRBJ2-3, with D perhaps matching TRBD1 (6 bases). Trimming took off 0 bases at V and 5 bases at J, with 7 bases between the two ends. There are 13 residues in the CDR3. Germline loops: CDR1 SGHRS, CDR2 YFSETQ. This CDR3 reads CASSLGDIDTQYF. The CDR3 DNA reads as TGCGCCAGCAGCTTGGGGGACATAGATACGCAGTATTTT.

The rearrangement links TRBV7-3 to TRBJ2-1; TRBD2 might be the D (6 bases). Per the germline V gene, CDR1 is SGHTA and CDR2 is FQGTGA. CDR3 size: 16 residues. The ends were cut back, 5 bases at V and 3 bases at J, with 17 bases in the middle. The CDR3 protein is CASSPTSSGLYNEQFF. In nucleotides, the CDR3 is TGTGCCAGCAGCCCCACTAGCTCGGGCCTCTACAATGAGCAGTTCTTC.

This clonotype appeared a few times. The chain is built from TRBV7-9 and TRBJ1-5; TRBD1 matches at 7 bases. Per the germline V gene, CDR1 is SEHNR and CDR2 is FQNEAQ (reference sequence). J was trimmed by 4 bases and V by 6 bases; bases with no gene match: 12. The CDR3 has 16 amino acids. As DNA, the CDR3 is TGTGCCAGCAGTCGGGATGGCAGGGGGGTTAATCAGCCCCAGCATTTT. This gives the protein CASSRDGRGVNQPQHF.

J is TRBJ1-2 and V is TRBV20-1; tentative D call: TRBD1 (5 bases). Germline CDR1 and CDR2: DFQATT and SNEGSKA (reference sequence). V lost 6 bases to trimming and J lost 1 base, with 15 bases between them. The CDR3 length is 14 residues. Written as DNA, the CDR3 is TGCAGTGCCGTTCCAGGGACGCTTAACTATGGCTACACCTTC. It translates to CSAVPGTLNYGYTF.

This chain links TRBV6-1 with TRBJ2-3, with 9 bases that match TRBD2. The V segment lost 2 bases and the J segment 2 bases; nucleotides outside the gene matches: 8. The CDR3 runs 17 residues. Per the germline V gene, CDR1 is MNHNS and CDR2 is SASEGT. The CDR3 coding sequence is TGTGCCAGCAGTGAACGCTCGGGACTAGCCTTCACAGATACGCAGTATTTT. Translation: CASSERSGLAFTDTQYF.

This clonotype was found a few times. An end of the junction does not agree with germline; a read error may underlie this. V is TRBV29-1 and J is TRBJ1-2, with D possibly TRBD1 on 6 matching bases. The CDR3 length is 13 residues. The germline V gene has CDR1 SQVTM and CDR2 ANQGSEA. CDR3 region: CCVEGRGGYGYTF. CDR3 sequence (DNA): TGCTGCGTTGAAGGCAGGGGCGGCTATGGCTACACCTTC. Filled out from reference TRBV29-1 and TRBJ1-2, the complete variable domain reads SAVISQKPSRDICQRGTSLTIQCQVDSQVTMMFWYRQQPGQSLTLIATANQGSEATYESGFVIDKFPISRPNLTFSTLTVSNMSPEDSSIYLCCVEGRGGYGYTFGSGTRLTVV.

The chain carries TRBV29-1 and TRBJ2-6; no reliable D call. The germline gives CDR1 SQVTM, CDR2 ANQGSEA. Trimming pared 1 base from V and 1 base from J, leaving 8 bases between. The CDR3 spans 15 residues. CDR3 nucleotides: TGCAGCGTTGAAGCGCCGGAGTCTGGGGCCAACGTCCTGACTTTC. Protein: CSVEAPESGANVLTF.